Below are 15 T cell receptor beta chains sequenced from a single sample in a study of T cell repertoires in cytomegalovirus infection. TCRdb used MiXCR to reprocess the reads, holding one entry per CDR3 protein. The sample has 200,000 or so distinct CDR3 sequences, about 21% seen once. Sequencing was performed on PBMCs. The receptors were gathered from a human donor in good health (CMV status not recorded). Some clones in this sample may be carry-over from other donors' samples.

The table lists this clonotype with many counts. The chain is built from TRBV10-3 and TRBJ2-7; 15 bases align to TRBD2. CDR3 length: 14 amino acids. The trim removed 8 bases at V and 4 bases at J, leaving 3 bases unmatched. Germline V gives CDR1 ENHRY, CDR2 SYGVKD. CDR3 residues: CAIGGTSGRYEQYF. CDR3 bases: TGTGCCATCGGAGGGACTAGCGGGAGGTACGAGCAGTACTTC.

The chain recombines TRBV19 with TRBJ1-2, with D possibly matching TRBD1 (5 bases). V gave up 5 bases and J gave up 2 bases, with 18 bases separating them. The CDR3 runs to 16 residues. Germline CDR1 is LNHDA and CDR2 is SQIVND (reference sequence). The CDR3 sequence: CASSPQSGAANYGYTF. The CDR3 DNA sequence: TGTGCCAGTAGTCCTCAAAGCGGGGCAGCCAACTATGGCTACACCTTC.

In nucleotides, the CDR3 is TGTGCCAGCAGCATGGGAGGACTAGCGGGTACCTACAATGAGCAGTTCTTC. This codes for CASSMGGLAGTYNEQFF. The chain joins TRBV7-9 to TRBJ2-1, with 11 bases that match TRBD2. Looked up from germline, CDR1 is SEHNR and CDR2 is FQNEAQ (reference sequence). There are 17 residues in the CDR3. Trimming removed 5 bases from V and 2 bases from J; junction bases left unmatched: 8.

This clonotype was counted ten times or more. The chain joins TRBV5-1 to TRBJ2-1; perhaps D is TRBD1 or TRBD2 (5 bases each). CDR1 and CDR2 from the germline V gene are SGHRS and YFSETQ. Trimming stripped 3 bases from V and 2 bases from J, with 18 bases between. The CDR3 runs 17 residues. CDR3 residues: CASSYSPGTGTYNEQFF. Here the CDR3 DNA reads TGCGCCAGCAGCTACTCTCCCGGGACGGGGACCTACAATGAGCAGTTCTTC. Full variable domain (outside the CDR3, taken from reference TRBV5-1 and TRBJ2-1): KAGVTQTPRYLIKTRGQQVTLSCSPISGHRSVSWYQQTPGQGLQFLFEYFSETQRNKGNFPGRFSGRQFSNSRSEMNVSTLELGDSALYLCASSYSPGTGTYNEQFFGPGTRLTVL.

This clonotype was counted only a few times. The genes are TRBV2 and TRBJ2-3; 12 bases are a match to TRBD2. Trimming removed 2 bases from V and 9 bases from J; junction bases left unmatched: 6. This CDR3 spans 15 amino acids. Germline loops: CDR1 SNHLY, CDR2 FYNNEI. The CDR3 DNA reads as TGTGCCAGCAGTGAACTAGCGGGGGGGCTCGGGACGCAGTATTTT. It encodes CASSELAGGLGTQYF.

This clonotype was seen repeatedly, ten times or more. V usage is TRBV7-3 and J usage is TRBJ1-2; D unresolved. The CDR3 is 14 residues long. V was cut by 0 bases and J by 2 bases, with 7 bases left in between. Germline lookup yields CDR1 SGHTA and CDR2 FQGTGA. The CDR3 reads CASSLTVRNYGYTF. In DNA form, the CDR3 reads TGTGCCAGCAGCTTAACCGTCAGAAACTATGGCTACACCTTC.

This chain uses TRBV29-1 with TRBJ2-2; a possible D gene is TRBD1 (6 bases). The germline gives CDR1 SQVTM, CDR2 ANQGSEA. The CDR3 runs to 12 residues. The V and J ends lost 6 bases and 1 base respectively, with 6 bases between them. The CDR3 coding sequence is TGCAGCGTGGGACAGAACACCGGGGAGCTGTTTTTT. As protein: CSVGQNTGELFF.

The chain employs TRBV11-2 and TRBJ1-1, with no clear D. The CDR3 is 15 residues long. The V gene lost 1 base and the J gene lost 2 bases, with 11 bases spanning the gap. The germline V gene encodes CDR1 SGHAT and CDR2 FQNNGV. CDR3 loop: CASSLVLGTNTEAFF. CDR3 nucleotide sequence: TGTGCCAGCAGCTTAGTACTGGGTACAAACACTGAAGCTTTCTTT.

This clonotype was seen a few times. The rearrangement joins TRBV7-3 to TRBJ2-2; 7 positions match TRBD2. This CDR3 has 16 residues. Germline loops: CDR1 SGHTA, CDR2 FQGTGA. The ends lost 1 base at V and 6 bases at J; junction bases unmatched: 8. For the CDR3, the DNA is TGTGCCAGCAGCTTAAGCTCCGGGGGGTTCTCCGGGGAGCTGTTTTTT. Encoded protein: CASSLSSGGFSGELFF.

This clonotype was counted many times. V is TRBV7-2 and J is TRBJ1-2; D unclear. Between the trimmed V and J ends, which lost 10 bases and 0 bases, there was a span of 15 bases. The CDR3 spans 14 residues. Germline values: CDR1 SGHTA, CDR2 FQGNSA. The CDR3 sequence: CATISQTTNYGYTF. For the CDR3, the DNA is TGTGCCACCATCAGCCAAACAACTAACTATGGCTACACCTTC.

The chain recombines TRBV29-1 with TRBJ2-1; D is perhaps TRBD1 (6 bases). Per germline, CDR1 SQVTM and CDR2 ANQGSEA. The CDR3 contains 14 residues. In DNA, the CDR3 is TGCGGGGCAACCTCAGGGGCCTCTTACAATGAGCAGTTCTTC. This codes for CGATSGASYNEQFF.

A note on this clonotype: Compared with germline, one end of the junction differs, possibly owing to a read error. The J gene is TRBJ1-4, the V gene TRBV6-6, with 7 bases aligning to TRBD1. This CDR3 is built from 14 residues. Germline V lookup: CDR1 MNHNY, CDR2 SVGAGI (reference sequence). The CDR3 protein is CASSDSGQNEKLFF. The CDR3 nucleotides read TGTGCCAGCAGTGACTCGGGACAGAATGAAAAACTGTTTTTT.

This rearrangement joins TRBV11-3 to TRBJ2-1; D perhaps matches TRBD2 (5 bases). V dropped 5 bases and J dropped 7 bases, with 18 bases sitting between them. The CDR3 is made up of 15 amino acids. The germline CDR1 and CDR2 sequences are SGHNT and YENEEA. CDR3 sequence (DNA): TGTGCCAGCAGCGTCGGACCTTACTCGGGAAATGAGCAGTTCTTC. It is translated as CASSVGPYSGNEQFF.

The V and J genes are TRBV7-4 and TRBJ2-7; unclear D gene. The CDR3 spans 14 residues. Looked up from germline, CDR1 is SGHVT and CDR2 is SQSDAQ. With 4 bases removed from V and 3 bases from J, the gap between germline ends came to 13 bases. This CDR3 reads CASSSDRLGYEQYF. As DNA, the CDR3 is TGTGCCAGCAGCTCGGACCGTCTTGGCTACGAGCAGTACTTC.

This clonotype was seen a few times. The rearrangement uses TRBV19 and TRBJ1-6; 9 bases line up with TRBD1. The germline CDR1 and CDR2 sequences are LNHDA and SQIVND (reference sequence). The trim removed 7 bases at V and 6 bases at J, leaving 4 bases unmatched. The CDR3 consists of 14 residues. The DNA for the CDR3 is TGTGCCAGTAAATCGGGACAGGGTAATTCACCCCTCCACTTT. It yields the protein CASKSGQGNSPLHF.